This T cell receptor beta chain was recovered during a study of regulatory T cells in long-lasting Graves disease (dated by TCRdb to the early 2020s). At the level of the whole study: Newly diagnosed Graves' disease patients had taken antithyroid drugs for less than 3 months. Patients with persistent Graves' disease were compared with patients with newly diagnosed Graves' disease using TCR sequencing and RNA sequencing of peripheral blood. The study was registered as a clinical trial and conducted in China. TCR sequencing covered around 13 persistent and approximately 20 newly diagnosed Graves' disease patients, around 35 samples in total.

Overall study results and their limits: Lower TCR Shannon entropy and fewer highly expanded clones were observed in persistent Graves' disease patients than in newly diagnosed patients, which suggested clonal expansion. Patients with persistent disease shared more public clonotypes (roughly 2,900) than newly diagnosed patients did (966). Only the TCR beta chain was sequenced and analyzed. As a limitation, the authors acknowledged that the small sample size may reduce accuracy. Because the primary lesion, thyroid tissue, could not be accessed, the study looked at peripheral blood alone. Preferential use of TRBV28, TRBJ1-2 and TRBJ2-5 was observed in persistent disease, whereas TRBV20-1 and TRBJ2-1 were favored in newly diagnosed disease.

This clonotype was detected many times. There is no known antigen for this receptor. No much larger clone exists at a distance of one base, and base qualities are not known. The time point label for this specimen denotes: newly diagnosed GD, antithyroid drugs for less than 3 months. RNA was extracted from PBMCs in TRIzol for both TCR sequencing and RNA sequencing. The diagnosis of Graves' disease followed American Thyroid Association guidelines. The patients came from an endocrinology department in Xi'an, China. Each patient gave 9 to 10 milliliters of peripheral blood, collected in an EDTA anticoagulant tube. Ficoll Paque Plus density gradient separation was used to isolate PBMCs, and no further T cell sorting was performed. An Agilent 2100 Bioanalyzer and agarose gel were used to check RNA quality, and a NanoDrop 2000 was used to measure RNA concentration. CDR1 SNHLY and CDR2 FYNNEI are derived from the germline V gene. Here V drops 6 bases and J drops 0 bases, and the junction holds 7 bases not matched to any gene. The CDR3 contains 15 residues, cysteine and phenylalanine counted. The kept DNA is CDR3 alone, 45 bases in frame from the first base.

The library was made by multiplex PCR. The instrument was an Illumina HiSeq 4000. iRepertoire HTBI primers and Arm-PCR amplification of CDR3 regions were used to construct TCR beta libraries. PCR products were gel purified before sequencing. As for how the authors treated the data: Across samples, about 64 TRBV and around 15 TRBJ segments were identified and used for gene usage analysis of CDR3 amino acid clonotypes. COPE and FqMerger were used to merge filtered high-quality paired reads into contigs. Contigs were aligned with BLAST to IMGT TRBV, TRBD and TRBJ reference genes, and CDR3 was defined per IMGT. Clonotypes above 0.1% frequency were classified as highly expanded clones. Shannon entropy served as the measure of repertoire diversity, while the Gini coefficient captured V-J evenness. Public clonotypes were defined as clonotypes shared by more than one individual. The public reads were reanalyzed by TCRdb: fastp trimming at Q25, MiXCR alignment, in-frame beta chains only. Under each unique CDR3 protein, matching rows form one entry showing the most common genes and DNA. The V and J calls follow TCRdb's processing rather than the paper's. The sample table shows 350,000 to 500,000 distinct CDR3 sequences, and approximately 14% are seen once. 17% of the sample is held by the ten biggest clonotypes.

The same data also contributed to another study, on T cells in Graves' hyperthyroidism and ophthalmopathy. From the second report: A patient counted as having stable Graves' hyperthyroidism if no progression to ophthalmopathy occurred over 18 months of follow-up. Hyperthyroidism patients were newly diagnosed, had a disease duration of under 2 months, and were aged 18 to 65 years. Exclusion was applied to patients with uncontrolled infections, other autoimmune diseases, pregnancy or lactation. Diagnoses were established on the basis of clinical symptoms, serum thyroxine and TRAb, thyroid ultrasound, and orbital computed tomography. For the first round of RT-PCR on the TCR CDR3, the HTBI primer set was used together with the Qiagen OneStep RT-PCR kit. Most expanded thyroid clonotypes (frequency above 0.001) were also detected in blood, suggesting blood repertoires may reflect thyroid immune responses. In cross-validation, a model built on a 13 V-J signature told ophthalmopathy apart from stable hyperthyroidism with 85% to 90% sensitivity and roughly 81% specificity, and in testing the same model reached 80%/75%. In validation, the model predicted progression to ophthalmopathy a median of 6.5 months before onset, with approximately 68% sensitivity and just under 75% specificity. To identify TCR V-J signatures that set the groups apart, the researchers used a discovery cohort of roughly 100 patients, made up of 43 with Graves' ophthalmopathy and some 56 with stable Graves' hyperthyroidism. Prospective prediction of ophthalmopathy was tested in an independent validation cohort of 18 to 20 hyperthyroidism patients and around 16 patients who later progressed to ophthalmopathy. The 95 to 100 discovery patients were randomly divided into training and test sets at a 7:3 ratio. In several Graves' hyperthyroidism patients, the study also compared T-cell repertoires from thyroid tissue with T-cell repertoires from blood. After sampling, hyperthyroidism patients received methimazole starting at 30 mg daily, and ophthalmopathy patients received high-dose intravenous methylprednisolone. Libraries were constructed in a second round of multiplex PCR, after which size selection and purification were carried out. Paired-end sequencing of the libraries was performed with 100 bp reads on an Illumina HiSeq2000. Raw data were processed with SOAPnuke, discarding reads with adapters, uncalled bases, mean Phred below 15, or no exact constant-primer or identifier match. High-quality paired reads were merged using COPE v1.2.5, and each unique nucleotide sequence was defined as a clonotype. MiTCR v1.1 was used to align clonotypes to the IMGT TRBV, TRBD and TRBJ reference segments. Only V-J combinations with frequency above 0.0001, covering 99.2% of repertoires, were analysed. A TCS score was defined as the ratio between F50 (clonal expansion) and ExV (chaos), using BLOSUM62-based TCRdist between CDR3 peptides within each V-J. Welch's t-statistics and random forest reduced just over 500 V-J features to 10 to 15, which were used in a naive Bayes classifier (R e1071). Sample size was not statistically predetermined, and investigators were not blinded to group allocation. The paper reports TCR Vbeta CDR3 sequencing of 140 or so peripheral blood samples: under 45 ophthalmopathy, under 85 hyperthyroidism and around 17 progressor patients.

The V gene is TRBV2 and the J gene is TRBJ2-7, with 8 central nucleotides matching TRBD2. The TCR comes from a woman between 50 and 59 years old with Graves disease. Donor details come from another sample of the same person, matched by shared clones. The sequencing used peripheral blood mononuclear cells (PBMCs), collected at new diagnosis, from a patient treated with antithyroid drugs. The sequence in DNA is TGTGCCAGCAGAGTTAGCGGGACGAGCTCCTACGAGCAGTACTTC. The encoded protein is CASRVSGTSSYEQYF.